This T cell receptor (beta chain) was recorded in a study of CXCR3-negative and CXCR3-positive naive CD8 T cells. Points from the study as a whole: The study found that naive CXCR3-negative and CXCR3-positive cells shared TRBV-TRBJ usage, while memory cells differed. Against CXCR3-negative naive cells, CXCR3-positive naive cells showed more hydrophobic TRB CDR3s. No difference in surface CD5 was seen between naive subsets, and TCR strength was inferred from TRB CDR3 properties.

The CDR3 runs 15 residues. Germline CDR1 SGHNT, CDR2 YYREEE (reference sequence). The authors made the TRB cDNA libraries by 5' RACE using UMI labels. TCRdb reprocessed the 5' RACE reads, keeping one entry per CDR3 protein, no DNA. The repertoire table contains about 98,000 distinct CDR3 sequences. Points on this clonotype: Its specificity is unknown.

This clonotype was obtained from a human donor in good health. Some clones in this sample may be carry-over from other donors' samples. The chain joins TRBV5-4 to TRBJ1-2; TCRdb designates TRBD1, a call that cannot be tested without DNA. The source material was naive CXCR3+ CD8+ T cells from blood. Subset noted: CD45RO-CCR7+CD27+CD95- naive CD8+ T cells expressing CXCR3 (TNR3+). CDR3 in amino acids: CASSLAVRGSYGYTF.